This is a list of T cell receptor beta chains from one sample in a study of shared clonotypes between healthy human individuals. This table comes from immunoSEQ multiplex PCR, and its TCRdb copy is limited to in-frame clones, with some not included. The sample contains approximately 1,500,000 clones, roughly 95% of which appear only once. Source material: naive CD4+ T cells sorted from blood. These receptors were collected from a man younger than 45 in good health. CDR3s include the opening cysteine and the closing phenylalanine or tryptophan. Fields, in order: clone size, V gene, J gene, D gene, CDR3 protein, CDR3 DNA. D genes are given only for firm matches. Part of the rows lack a size; the others show once, few, many or a class for expanded clones.

clone_size: -
v_call: TRBV2
j_call: TRBJ1-1
d_call: -
cdr3_aa: CASTERGRDFHTEAFF
cdr3_nt: TGTGCCAGCACCGAAAGGGGAAGGGATTTCCACACTGAAGCTTTCTTT

clone_size: -
v_call: TRBV7-9
j_call: TRBJ1-1
d_call: -
cdr3_aa: CASSITGFDAEAFF
cdr3_nt: TGTGCCAGCAGTATAACAGGTTTTGATGCTGAAGCTTTCTTT

clone_size: -
v_call: TRBV6-5
j_call: TRBJ2-1
d_call: TRBD1
cdr3_aa: CASSPSGGTYNEQFF
cdr3_nt: TGTGCCAGCAGTCCCTCAGGGGGTACCTACAATGAGCAGTTCTTC

clone_size: once
v_call: TRBV6-1
j_call: TRBJ2-7
d_call: -
cdr3_aa: CASSARAGPTYEQYF
cdr3_nt: TGTGCCAGCAGCGCGCGGGCAGGTCCCACCTACGAGCAGTACTTC

clone_size: -
v_call: TRBV20-1
j_call: TRBJ2-7
d_call: -
cdr3_aa: CSARGSGEQYF
cdr3_nt: TGCAGTGCTAGGGGGAGTGGAGAGCAGTACTTC

clone_size: -
v_call: TRBV28
j_call: TRBJ2-1
d_call: -
cdr3_aa: CASSSGGEQFF
cdr3_nt: TGTGCCAGCAGTTCCGGGGGTGAGCAGTTCTTC

clone_size: -
v_call: TRBV5-4
j_call: TRBJ2-7
d_call: -
cdr3_aa: CASSLARSGEQYF
cdr3_nt: TGTGCCAGCAGCTTGGCTCGGAGCGGCGAGCAGTACTTC

clone_size: -
v_call: TRBV15
j_call: TRBJ1-5
d_call: TRBD1
cdr3_aa: CATSYVQGAGNQPQHF
cdr3_nt: TGTGCCACCAGTTACGTCCAGGGGGCCGGCAATCAGCCCCAGCATTTT

clone_size: -
v_call: TRBV19
j_call: TRBJ1-2
d_call: -
cdr3_aa: CASSMAGYGYTF
cdr3_nt: TGTGCCAGTAGTATGGCAGGCTATGGCTACACCTTC

clone_size: -
v_call: TRBV19
j_call: TRBJ2-1
d_call: TRBD2
cdr3_aa: CASTLGLAGEQFF
cdr3_nt: TGTGCCAGTACCCTGGGACTAGCGGGTGAGCAGTTCTTC

clone_size: -
v_call: TRBV7-3
j_call: TRBJ2-7
d_call: -
cdr3_aa: CASSFRGPYEQYF
cdr3_nt: TGTGCCAGCAGCTTCCGCGGTCCCTACGAGCAGTACTTC

clone_size: -
v_call: TRBV28
j_call: TRBJ2-1
d_call: -
cdr3_aa: CASSFLVGVATNEQFF
cdr3_nt: TGTGCCAGCAGTTTTCTAGTCGGCGTAGCCACCAATGAGCAGTTCTTC

clone_size: -
v_call: TRBV2
j_call: TRBJ2-7
d_call: -
cdr3_aa: CASRGLGQDSYEQYF
cdr3_nt: TGTGCCAGCAGAGGATTGGGTCAGGACTCCTACGAGCAGTACTTC

clone_size: -
v_call: TRBV28
j_call: TRBJ2-7
d_call: -
cdr3_aa: CASKMVGQTYEQYF
cdr3_nt: TGTGCCAGCAAAATGGTTGGACAGACCTACGAGCAGTACTTC

clone_size: -
v_call: TRBV5-4
j_call: TRBJ2-3
d_call: TRBD2
cdr3_aa: CASSLPSGGVDTQYF
cdr3_nt: TGTGCCAGCAGCTTGCCTAGCGGGGGGGTAGATACGCAGTATTTT

clone_size: -
v_call: TRBV6-4
j_call: TRBJ1-1
d_call: -
cdr3_aa: CASSNTNRGTEAFF
cdr3_nt: TGTGCCAGCAGTAACACGAATAGGGGCACTGAAGCTTTCTTT

clone_size: -
v_call: TRBV27
j_call: TRBJ2-7
d_call: TRBD2
cdr3_aa: CASSPTSGSLPPGEQYF
cdr3_nt: TGTGCCAGCAGTCCGACTAGCGGGAGCCTCCCCCCGGGCGAGCAGTACTTC

clone_size: -
v_call: TRBV20-1
j_call: TRBJ2-3
d_call: -
cdr3_aa: CSASLGDTQYF
cdr3_nt: TGCAGTGCTAGTCTGGGCGATACGCAGTATTTT

clone_size: -
v_call: TRBV5-6
j_call: TRBJ2-7
d_call: -
cdr3_aa: CASRAGRGEQYF
cdr3_nt: TGTGCCAGCAGAGCCGGACGTGGCGAGCAGTACTTC

clone_size: -
v_call: TRBV7-6
j_call: TRBJ2-5
d_call: -
cdr3_aa: CASSLGLEETQYF
cdr3_nt: TGTGCCAGCAGCTTAGGGTTAGAGGAGACCCAGTACTTC

clone_size: -
v_call: TRBV6-5
j_call: TRBJ2-7
d_call: -
cdr3_aa: CASSYRGHEQYF
cdr3_nt: TGTGCCAGCAGTTACAGGGGCCACGAGCAGTACTTC

clone_size: -
v_call: TRBV5-4
j_call: TRBJ2-5
d_call: TRBD2
cdr3_aa: CASRKTSGSLEETQYF
cdr3_nt: TGTGCCAGCAGGAAAACTAGCGGGAGTTTAGAAGAGACCCAGTACTTC

clone_size: -
v_call: TRBV6-5
j_call: TRBJ2-1
d_call: -
cdr3_aa: CASSLGGEQFF
cdr3_nt: TGTGCCAGCAGCCTAGGGGGGGAGCAGTTCTTC

clone_size: -
v_call: TRBV5-1
j_call: TRBJ2-2
d_call: TRBD2
cdr3_aa: CASSLVGGRTGELFF
cdr3_nt: TGCGCCAGCAGCTTGGTGGGCGGGAGGACCGGGGAGCTGTTTTTT

clone_size: few
v_call: TRBV9
j_call: TRBJ1-2
d_call: -
cdr3_aa: CASSAQPEAGGYTF
cdr3_nt: TGTGCCAGCAGCGCCCAACCCGAAGCAGGTGGCTACACCTTC

clone_size: -
v_call: TRBV7-9
j_call: TRBJ1-2
d_call: -
cdr3_aa: CASSFAGGSGYGYTF
cdr3_nt: TGTGCCAGCAGCTTCGCCGGTGGGTCGGGGTATGGCTACACCTTC

clone_size: -
v_call: TRBV28
j_call: TRBJ1-4
d_call: -
cdr3_aa: CASSFADRMNEKLFF
cdr3_nt: TGTGCCAGCAGTTTTGCCGACAGGATGAATGAAAAACTGTTTTTT

clone_size: -
v_call: TRBV7-6
j_call: TRBJ2-7
d_call: TRBD1
cdr3_aa: CASSSLRTGSPYEQYF
cdr3_nt: TGTGCCAGCAGCTCACTCCGGACAGGGTCACCCTACGAGCAGTACTTC

clone_size: -
v_call: TRBV7-6
j_call: TRBJ2-7
d_call: -
cdr3_aa: CASSLDTLSDHYEQYF
cdr3_nt: TGTGCCAGCAGCTTAGATACCCTATCCGACCACTACGAGCAGTACTTC

clone_size: -
v_call: TRBV28
j_call: TRBJ1-4
d_call: TRBD1
cdr3_aa: CASSLPTGNNEKLFF
cdr3_nt: TGTGCCAGCAGTTTGCCGACAGGGAATAATGAAAAACTGTTTTTT

clone_size: -
v_call: TRBV27
j_call: TRBJ2-7
d_call: TRBD2
cdr3_aa: CASSLSPTFSGGYEQYF
cdr3_nt: TGTGCCAGCAGCCTTTCCCCAACCTTTAGCGGGGGTTACGAGCAGTACTTC

clone_size: -
v_call: TRBV6-1
j_call: TRBJ2-3
d_call: TRBD2
cdr3_aa: CASSESMGGIDTQYF
cdr3_nt: TGTGCCAGCAGTGAATCGATGGGAGGGATAGATACGCAGTATTTT

clone_size: -
v_call: TRBV28
j_call: TRBJ2-7
d_call: -
cdr3_aa: CASSFRGSGEQYF
cdr3_nt: TGTGCCAGCAGTTTCAGGGGATCTGGAGAGCAGTACTTC

clone_size: -
v_call: TRBV2
j_call: TRBJ2-7
d_call: TRBD2
cdr3_aa: CASSEGLAGGPVNEQYF
cdr3_nt: TGTGCCAGCAGTGAGGGGTTAGCGGGAGGGCCAGTGAACGAGCAGTACTTC